Reported below is one T cell receptor (beta chain). Trimming left V 6 bases short and J 0 bases short, with 14 bases between. CDR1 and CDR2 (germline): SGHTA, FQGTGA. The CDR3 runs to 15 residues. Using its own MiXCR run on the RT-PCR reads, TCRdb lists one record per CDR3 protein. Among 650,000 to 800,000 distinct CDR3 sequences listed, around 14% were seen once. The sequence came from a female donor in good health, serving as a healthy control. The sample taken for sequencing was memory CD4+ T cells from blood. The V gene is TRBV7-3, the J gene TRBJ1-2; the D gene is possibly TRBD1 (5 bases). This CDR3 is CASSYDSSANYGYTF. CDR3 bases: TGTGCCAGCAGTTACGACAGTTCAGCTAACTATGGCTACACCTTC. Using reference TRBV7-3 and TRBJ1-2 for the parts outside the CDR3, the full variable domain is GAGVSQTPSNKVTEKGKYVELRCDPISGHTALYWYRQSLGQGPEFLIYFQGTGAADDSGLPNDRFFAVRPEGSVSTLKIQRTERGDSAVYLCASSYDSSANYGYTFGSGTRLTVV.